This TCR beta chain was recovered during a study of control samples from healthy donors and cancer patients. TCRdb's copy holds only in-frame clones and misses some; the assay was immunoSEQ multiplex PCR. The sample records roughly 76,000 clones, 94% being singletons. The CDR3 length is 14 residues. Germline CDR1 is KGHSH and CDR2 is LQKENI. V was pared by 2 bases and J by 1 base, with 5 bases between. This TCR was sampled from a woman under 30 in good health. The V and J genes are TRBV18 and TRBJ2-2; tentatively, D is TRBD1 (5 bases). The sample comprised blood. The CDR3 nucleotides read TGTGCCAGCTCACCAGGACAGAACACCGGGGAGCTGTTTTTT. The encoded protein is CASSPGQNTGELFF.